This entry lists 2 T cell receptor beta chains sequenced from one sample in a study of cytomegalovirus exposure and HLA in healthy donors (dated by TCRdb to 2015 to 2018). The library was made by the immunoSEQ multiplex PCR assay. TCRdb retrieved this table from immuneACCESS and kept in-frame rearrangements only. Not all clones are present; in checked studies, unresolved V genes account for under half, and no reason is known for the remainder. The sample has around 150,000 clones on record, approximately 89% of them singletons. The top ten clones comprise under 13% of the sample. The material sequenced was PBMCs. The receptors here all came from a woman aged 18-29 years in good health and CMV-seropositive.

This chain joins TRBV27 and TRBJ2-2, with TRBD2 identical over 7 bases. The V gene's germline CDR1 is MNHEY and CDR2 SMNVEV (reference sequence). The CDR3 is 17 amino acids. Trimming took 4 bases from V and 2 from J; bases not matched to a gene: 10. CDR3 DNA sequence: TGTGCCAGCAGTTCCATTCCTAGCGGAATCAACACCGGGGAGCTGTTTTTT. Its protein is CASSSIPSGINTGELFF.

This sequence joins TRBV7-2 and TRBJ2-1; 14 bases agree with TRBD2. This CDR3 region has 17 residues. Germline values: CDR1 SGHTA, CDR2 FQGNSA. Losses at the gene ends were 0 bases for V and 9 bases for J; bases not matched to a gene: 7. This CDR3 reads CASSLAGTSGSSIEQFF. CDR3 DNA sequence: TGTGCCAGCAGCTTAGCTGGGACTAGCGGGAGTTCAATTGAGCAGTTCTTC.